This T cell receptor beta chain comes out of a study of cytomegalovirus exposure and HLA in healthy donors. V lost 1 base and J 2 bases, leaving 11 bases between the germline ends. The V gene's germline CDR1 is SGHTA and CDR2 FQGNSA. The CDR3 is 15 residues long. PCR involved 60 Vbeta and 13 Jbeta primers. Here immunoSEQ multiplex PCR was the method, and the copy in TCRdb shows in-frame clones only, minus some. This repertoire shows more than 110,000 clones, approximately 80% found once; its top ten account for roughly 3.8%. The origin of this receptor is a male donor in good health and CMV-seronegative. The chain is built from TRBV7-2 and TRBJ2-5; D might be TRBD1 (6 bases). The source material was PBMCs. The CDR3 is CASSLGAGTQETQYF. CDR3 nucleotides: TGTGCCAGCAGCTTAGGGGCTGGGACACAAGAGACCCAGTACTTC.